The 27 T cell receptor beta chains below come from one sample, sequenced in a study of response to subunit inactivated influenza vaccine. TCRdb itself ran the RT-PCR reads through MiXCR, one entry per CDR3 protein. Of hundreds of thousands of distinct CDR3 sequences in the sample, 12% were seen once. The material sequenced was non-naive T cells sorted from PBMCs, taken 14 to 15 days before vaccination. The receptors come from a man aged 50-59 years who received an inactivated influenza vaccine.

The rearrangement links TRBV6-2 or TRBV6-3 to TRBJ1-1; TRBD1 agrees at 9 bases. V trimming: 6 bases; J trimming: 5 bases; junction bases outside the gene matches: 1. The length of the CDR3 is 12 residues. Germline V gene data show CDR1 as MNHEY and CDR2 as SVGEGT. CDR3 coding DNA: TGTGCCAGCAGACAGGGGGCAACTGAAGCTTTCTTT. Its protein is CASRQGATEAFF.

The genes are TRBV3-1 and TRBJ1-5; D call uncertain. V shed 1 base and J shed 2 bases, with 9 bases lying between them. The CDR3 loop spans 15 amino acids. Germline V CDR1 and CDR2: LGHDT, YNNKEL (reference sequence). The CDR3 protein is CASSQAWDGNQPQHF. The CDR3, as DNA: TGTGCCAGCAGCCAAGCCTGGGATGGCAATCAGCCCCAGCATTTT. The entire variable domain, with the rest obtained from reference TRBV3-1 and TRBJ1-5, is as follows: DTAVSQTPKYLVTQMGNDKSIKCEQNLGHDTMYWYKQDSKKFLKIMFSYNNKELIINETVPNRFSPKSPDKAHLNLHINSLELGDSAVYFCASSQAWDGNQPQHFGDGTRLSIL.

This clonotype was seen repeatedly, ten times or more. The chain is built from TRBV3-1 and TRBJ2-4, with D possibly being TRBD2 (6 bases). The V end was cut by 6 bases, the J end by 8 bases, with 14 bases between. There are 13 residues in the CDR3. Germline V lookup: CDR1 LGHDT, CDR2 YNNKEL (reference sequence). CDR3 sequence reads: CASRAPSSDIQYF. In nucleotides, the CDR3 is TGTGCCAGCAGAGCCCCGTCTAGCGACATTCAGTACTTC.

This clonotype was seen repeatedly, ten times or more. The J gene is TRBJ2-3, the V gene TRBV5-1, with no clear D. This CDR3 spans 15 amino acids. With 0 bases removed from V and 2 bases from J, the gap between germline ends came to 10 bases. CDR1 and CDR2 from the germline V gene are SGHRS and YFSETQ. The DNA for the CDR3 is TGCGCCAGCAGCTTGGTGGGGTCACCCACAGATACGCAGTATTTT. Amino acid sequence: CASSLVGSPTDTQYF.

The chain recombines TRBV7-9 with TRBJ1-2, with D perhaps TRBD1 (5 bases). CDR1 SEHNR and CDR2 FQNEAQ come from the germline V gene (reference sequence). The CDR3 extends over 12 amino acids. V was shortened by 11 bases and J by 1 base, with 11 bases between the two germline ends. The CDR3 sequence: CAPGPLNYGYTF. CDR3 in DNA: TGTGCCCCGGGGCCTCTTAACTATGGCTACACCTTC.

This clonotype showed up just a few times. The chain couples TRBV4-3 to TRBJ2-5, with 10 bases identical to TRBD1. With 2 bases clipped from V and 1 base from J, the junction kept 4 bases outside the gene matches. Looked up from germline, CDR1 is LGHNA and CDR2 is YSLEER. CDR3 length equals 16 residues. This CDR3 reads CASSQYRDRGQETQYF. CDR3 bases: TGCGCCAGCAGCCAATACCGGGACAGGGGCCAAGAGACCCAGTACTTC.

This clonotype has a count of ten or more. The chain carries TRBV5-1 and TRBJ2-1, with D perhaps matching TRBD2 (5 bases). The CDR3 extends over 17 amino acids. CDR1 SGHRS and CDR2 YFSETQ come from the germline V gene. Between the trimmed V and J ends, which lost 4 bases and 0 bases, there was a span of 17 bases. The DNA of the CDR3 is TGCGCCAGCAGCCGGCCTAGGGCGGGTCTCTCCTACAATGAGCAGTTCTTC. Protein: CASSRPRAGLSYNEQFF.

This clonotype was seen many times. The gene calls are TRBV9 and TRBJ2-5; D perhaps matches TRBD2 (5 bases). CDR3 length: 13 amino acids. Trimming cost V 2 bases and J 1 base, with 6 bases left between them. The germline gives CDR1 SGDLS, CDR2 YYNGEE. The CDR3 loop reads CASSVGVQETQYF. As DNA, the CDR3 is TGTGCCAGCAGCGTCGGGGTCCAAGAGACCCAGTACTTC. The entire variable domain, with the rest obtained from reference TRBV9 and TRBJ2-5, is as follows: DSGVTQTPKHLITATGQRVTLRCSPRSGDLSVYWYQQSLDQGLQFLIQYYNGEERAKGNILERFSAQQFPDLHSELNLSSLELGDSALYFCASSVGVQETQYFGPGTRLLVL.

V and J are TRBV20-1 and TRBJ2-7; 8 nucleotides match TRBD2. The V gene's germline CDR1 is DFQATT and CDR2 SNEGSKA (reference sequence). V was clipped by 3 bases and J by 3 bases; unmatched bases: 10. The CDR3 spans 15 residues. The CDR3 coding sequence is TGCAGTGCTAGGGCTAGCGGGCGGAGTCTCTACGAGCAGTACTTC. The encoded protein is CSARASGRSLYEQYF.

This clonotype came up many times. The genes are TRBV7-8 and TRBJ2-7; D not resolved. The CDR3 covers 12 residues. V lost 5 bases and J 1 base, leaving 6 bases between the germline ends. Germline V CDR1 and CDR2: SGHVS, FQNEAQ. CDR3 loop: CASSPRSYEQYF. DNA of the CDR3: TGTGCCAGCAGCCCTCGTTCCTACGAGCAGTACTTC.

V gene TRBV20-1 combines with J gene TRBJ2-6; the D is unclear. V lost 4 bases and J 0 bases, leaving 22 bases between the germline ends. Germline V lookup: CDR1 DFQATT, CDR2 SNEGSKA (reference sequence). The CDR3 is 19 residues long. The CDR3: CSAKSYGVRSYSGANVLTF. The DNA for the CDR3 is TGCAGTGCTAAATCGTACGGAGTCAGGAGTTACTCTGGGGCCAACGTCCTGACTTTC.

This clonotype was detected ten times or more. The CDR3 nucleotides are TGTGCCAGCGGGGACAGGCGCTTCTCTGGAAACACCATATATTTT. It encodes CASGDRRFSGNTIYF. The chain combines TRBV12-3 or TRBV12-4 with TRBJ1-3, with 8 bases that match TRBD1. V was pared by 8 bases and J by 0 bases, with 6 bases of the junction left unmatched. This CDR3 contains 15 residues.

J is TRBJ2-1 and V is TRBV6-2 or TRBV6-3, with TRBD2 identical over 8 bases. Germline CDR1 reads MNHEY; CDR2 reads SVGEGT. After removal of 7 bases from V and 1 base from J, the junction contained 9 bases not matched to a gene. The CDR3 has 16 amino acids. CDR3 amino acids: CASKEAGGASYNEQFF. CDR3 coding DNA: TGTGCCAGCAAGGAGGCGGGGGGCGCGTCCTACAATGAGCAGTTCTTC.

The chain employs TRBV28 and TRBJ2-1, with D uncertain. This CDR3 is built from 13 residues. CDR1 is MDHEN and CDR2 is SYDVKM in the germline V gene. V was cut by 8 bases and J by 5 bases, with 13 bases left in between. CDR3 residues: CASQKGTDNEQFF. The CDR3 nucleotides read TGTGCCAGCCAGAAGGGTACAGACAATGAGCAGTTCTTC. The variable domain in full, with the rest retrieved from reference TRBV28 and TRBJ2-1, is DVKVTQSSRYLVKRTGEKVFLECVQDMDHENMFWYRQDPGLGLRLIYFSYDVKMKEKGDIPEGYSVSREKKERFSLILESASTNQTSMYLCASQKGTDNEQFFGPGTRLTVL.

The chain carries TRBV12-3 or TRBV12-4 and TRBJ2-5; perhaps D is TRBD1 or TRBD2 (5 bases each). V dropped 5 bases and J dropped 4 bases, with 20 bases sitting between them. The CDR3 contains 16 residues. Written as DNA, the CDR3 is TGTGCCAGCAGTGGGGGAGCCGGGCGAGAGGGAGAGACCCAGTACTTC. This gives the protein CASSGGAGREGETQYF.

The genes are TRBV12-3 or TRBV12-4 and TRBJ2-1, with 9 bases matching TRBD2. V dropped 6 bases and J dropped 6; count of bases not matched to a gene: 3. This CDR3 comprises 13 residues. CDR3 protein: CASSLTSGNEQFF. Written as DNA, the CDR3 is TGTGCCAGCAGCTTGACTAGCGGCAATGAGCAGTTCTTC.

The J gene is TRBJ2-1, the V gene TRBV5-1; D gene uncertain. Per the germline V gene, CDR1 is SGHRS and CDR2 is YFSETQ. The V and J ends lost 1 base and 0 bases respectively, with 11 bases between them. This CDR3 spans 16 amino acids. Here the CDR3 reads CASSLYITSSYNEQFF. The CDR3 DNA reads TGCGCCAGCAGCTTGTATATTACCAGCTCCTACAATGAGCAGTTCTTC. The variable domain in full, with the rest retrieved from reference TRBV5-1 and TRBJ2-1, is KAGVTQTPRYLIKTRGQQVTLSCSPISGHRSVSWYQQTPGQGLQFLFEYFSETQRNKGNFPGRFSGRQFSNSRSEMNVSTLELGDSALYLCASSLYITSSYNEQFFGPGTRLTVL.

The chain recombines TRBV7-7 with TRBJ2-1; unclear D gene. Germline V lookup: CDR1 SSHAT, CDR2 FNYEAQ (reference sequence). The V end was cut by 5 bases, the J end by 5 bases, with 10 bases between. The CDR3 has 13 amino acids. CDR3 in DNA: TGTGCCAGCAGCACCGACGAGGACAATGAGCAGTTCTTC. Its translation is CASSTDEDNEQFF.

The rearrangement uses TRBV27 and TRBJ1-2, with D unresolved. Germline values: CDR1 MNHEY, CDR2 SMNVEV (reference sequence). V lost 2 bases and J 6 bases, leaving 19 bases between the germline ends. The CDR3 runs to 16 residues. The CDR3 coding sequence is TGTGCCAGCAGTTTAGGAATCAACTATAGAATGGATGGCTACACCTTC. Translating gives CASSLGINYRMDGYTF.

The chain couples TRBV20-1 to TRBJ2-5; the D is unclear. CDR3 size: 14 residues. Trimming took off 2 bases at V and 6 bases at J, with 16 bases between the two ends. CDR1 and CDR2 (germline): DFQATT, SNEGSKA (reference sequence). The CDR3 reads CSARRDPTVQTQYF. The CDR3 nucleotides are TGCAGTGCTAGACGTGATCCGACCGTCCAGACCCAGTACTTC.

V usage is TRBV6-1 and J usage is TRBJ2-3; 7 bases agree with TRBD1. V was pared by 7 bases and J by 2 bases, with 3 bases of the junction left unmatched. Germline V gene sequence: CDR1 MNHNS, CDR2 SASEGT. The CDR3 is 13 amino acids. CDR3 loop: CASKTGSTDTQYF. The CDR3 DNA sequence: TGTGCCAGCAAGACAGGGTCCACAGATACGCAGTATTTT.

Written as DNA, the CDR3 is TGCGCCAGCAGCGCCACTTTTACAGGGGGCGCGAGTCCTTCACCCCTCCACTTT. Its translation is CASSATFTGGASPSPLHF. V is TRBV5-1 and J is TRBJ1-6, with 9 bases matching TRBD1. The CDR3 consists of 18 residues. The junction had 17 bases not matched to a gene; V was cut back by 4 bases and J by 9 bases. Germline V gene lookup returns CDR1 SGHRS and CDR2 YFSETQ.

V usage is TRBV7-6 and J usage is TRBJ2-5, with D unclear. Germline CDR1 reads SGHVS; CDR2 reads FNYEAQ. V was shortened by 0 bases and J by 4 bases, with 9 bases between the two germline ends. The CDR3 sequence is 14 residues long. The CDR3 loop is CASSLAGRVETQYF. In nucleotides, the CDR3 is TGTGCCAGCAGCTTAGCAGGAAGGGTAGAGACCCAGTACTTC.

Many counts were recorded for this clonotype. The chain joins TRBV12-3 or TRBV12-4 to TRBJ1-1; no firm D call. The CDR3 sequence is 12 residues long. The ends were cut back, 9 bases at V and 1 base at J, with 9 bases in the middle. CDR3 amino acids: CASSTQNTEAFF. DNA for the CDR3: TGTGCCAGTTCGACACAGAACACTGAAGCTTTCTTT.

Concerning this clonotype: Relative to the germline gene, one junction end is altered; a read error may explain this. In nucleotides, the CDR3 is TGCTGTGCTAGAGATCGGTCCAGCGGGAGGGCCACAGATACGCAGTATTTT. It translates to CCARDRSSGRATDTQYF. V usage is TRBV20-1 and J usage is TRBJ2-3; 10 positions match TRBD2. Germline CDR1 DFQATT, CDR2 SNEGSKA (reference sequence). The CDR3 is made up of 17 amino acids.

This clonotype turned up a few times. This chain connects TRBV6-2 or TRBV6-3 to TRBJ2-7, with 10 bases aligning to TRBD1. After removal of 10 bases from V and 9 bases from J, the junction contained 12 bases not matched to a gene. This CDR3 region has 13 residues. Germline V gene data show CDR1 as MNHEY and CDR2 as SVGEGT. CDR3 sequence: CATHRDRGSVQYF. CDR3 bases: TGTGCCACCCACCGGGACAGGGGTTCTGTGCAGTACTTC.

The chain recombines TRBV4-3 with TRBJ2-1; perhaps D is TRBD1 or TRBD2 (5 bases each). The V and J ends lost 0 bases and 8 bases respectively, with 23 bases between them. The germline CDR1 and CDR2 sequences are LGHNA and YSLEER. The CDR3 totals 18 residues. The CDR3 DNA is TGCGCCAGCAGCCAAGATTATATGGGGCTAGAGGGCTTCCATGAGCAGTTCTTC. The encoded protein is CASSQDYMGLEGFHEQFF.